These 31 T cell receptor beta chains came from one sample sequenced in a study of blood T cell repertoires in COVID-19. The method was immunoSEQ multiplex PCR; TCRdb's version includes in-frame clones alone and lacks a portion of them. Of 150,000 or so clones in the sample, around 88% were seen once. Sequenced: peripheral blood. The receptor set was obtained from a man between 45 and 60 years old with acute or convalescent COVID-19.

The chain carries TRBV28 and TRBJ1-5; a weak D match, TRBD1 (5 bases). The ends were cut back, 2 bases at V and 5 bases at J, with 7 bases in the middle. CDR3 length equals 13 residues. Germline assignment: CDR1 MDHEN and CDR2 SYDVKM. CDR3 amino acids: CASSLAGYQPQHF. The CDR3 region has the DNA TGTGCCAGCAGTTTAGCAGGGTATCAGCCCCAGCATTTT.

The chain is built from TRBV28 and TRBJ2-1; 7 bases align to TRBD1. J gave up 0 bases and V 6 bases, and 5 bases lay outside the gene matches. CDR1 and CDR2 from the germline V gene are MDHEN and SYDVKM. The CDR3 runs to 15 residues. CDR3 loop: CASSRDRSSYNEQFF. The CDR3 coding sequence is TGTGCCAGCAGCAGGGACAGAAGCTCCTACAATGAGCAGTTCTTC.

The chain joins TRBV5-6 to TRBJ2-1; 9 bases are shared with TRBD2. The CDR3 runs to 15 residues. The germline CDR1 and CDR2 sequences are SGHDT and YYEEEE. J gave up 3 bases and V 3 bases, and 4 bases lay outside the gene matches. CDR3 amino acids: CASSSSGGSYNEQFF. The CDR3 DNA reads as TGTGCCAGCAGCTCGAGCGGGGGGAGCTACAATGAGCAGTTCTTC.

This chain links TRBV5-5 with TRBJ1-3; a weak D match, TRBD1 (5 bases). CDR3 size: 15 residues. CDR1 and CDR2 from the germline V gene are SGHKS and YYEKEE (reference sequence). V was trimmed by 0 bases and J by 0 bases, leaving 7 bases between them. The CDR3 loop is CASSLVGGSGNTIYF. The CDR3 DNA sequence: TGTGCCAGCAGCTTGGTCGGGGGCTCTGGAAACACCATATATTTT. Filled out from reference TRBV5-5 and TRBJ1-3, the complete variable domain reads DAGVTQSPTHLIKTRGQQVTLRCSPISGHKSVSWYQQVLGQGPQFIFQYYEKEERGRGNFPDRFSARQFPNYSSELNVNALLLGDSALYLCASSLVGGSGNTIYFGEGSWLTVV.

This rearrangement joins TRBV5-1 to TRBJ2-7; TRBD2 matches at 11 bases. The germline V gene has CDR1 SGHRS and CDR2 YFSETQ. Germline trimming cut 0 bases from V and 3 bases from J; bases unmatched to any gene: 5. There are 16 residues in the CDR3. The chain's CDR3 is CASSLGSSGGNYEQYF. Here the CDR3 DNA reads TGCGCCAGCAGCTTGGGCTCTAGCGGGGGGAACTACGAGCAGTACTTC.

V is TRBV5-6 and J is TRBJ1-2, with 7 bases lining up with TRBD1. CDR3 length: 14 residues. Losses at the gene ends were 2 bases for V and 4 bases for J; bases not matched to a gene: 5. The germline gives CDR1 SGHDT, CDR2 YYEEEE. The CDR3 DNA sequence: TGTGCCAGCAGCTTAGCGACAGGGATCTATGGCTACACCTTC. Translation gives CASSLATGIYGYTF.

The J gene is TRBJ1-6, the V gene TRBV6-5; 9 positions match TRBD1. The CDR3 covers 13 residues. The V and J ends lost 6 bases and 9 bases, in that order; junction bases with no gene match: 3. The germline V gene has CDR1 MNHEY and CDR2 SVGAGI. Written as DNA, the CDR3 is TGTGCCAGCAGGGGGACAGGGTTTTCACCCCTCCACTTT. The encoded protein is CASRGTGFSPLHF.

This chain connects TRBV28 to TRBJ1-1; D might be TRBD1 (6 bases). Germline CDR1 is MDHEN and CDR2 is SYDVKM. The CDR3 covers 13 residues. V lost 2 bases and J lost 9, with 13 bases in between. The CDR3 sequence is CASSLRGKRQAFF. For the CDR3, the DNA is TGTGCCAGCAGTTTAAGGGGGAAGCGTCAAGCTTTCTTT.

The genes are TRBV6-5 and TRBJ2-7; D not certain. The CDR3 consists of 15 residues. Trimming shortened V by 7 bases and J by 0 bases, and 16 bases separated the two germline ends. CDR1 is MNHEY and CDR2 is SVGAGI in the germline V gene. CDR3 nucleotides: TGTGCCAGCAAACAACACCAATCCCTCTCCTACGAGCAGTACTTC. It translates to CASKQHQSLSYEQYF.

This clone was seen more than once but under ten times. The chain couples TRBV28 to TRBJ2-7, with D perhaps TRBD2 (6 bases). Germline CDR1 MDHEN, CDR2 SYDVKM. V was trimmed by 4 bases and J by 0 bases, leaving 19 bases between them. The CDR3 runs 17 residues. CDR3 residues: CASSSPLAYSGSYEQYF. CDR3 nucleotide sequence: TGTGCCAGCAGTTCGCCTCTAGCGTACAGCGGCTCCTACGAGCAGTACTTC. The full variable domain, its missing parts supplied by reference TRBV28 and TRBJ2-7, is DVKVTQSSRYLVKRTGEKVFLECVQDMDHENMFWYRQDPGLGLRLIYFSYDVKMKEKGDIPEGYSVSREKKERFSLILESASTNQTSMYLCASSSPLAYSGSYEQYFGPGTRLTVT.

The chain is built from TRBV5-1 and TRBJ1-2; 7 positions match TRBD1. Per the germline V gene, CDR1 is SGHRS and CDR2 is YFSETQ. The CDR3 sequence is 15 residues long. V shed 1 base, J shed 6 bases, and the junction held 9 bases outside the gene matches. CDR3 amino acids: CASSLFGQGDNGYTF. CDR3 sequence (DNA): TGCGCCAGCAGCTTGTTTGGGCAGGGGGATAATGGCTACACCTTC.

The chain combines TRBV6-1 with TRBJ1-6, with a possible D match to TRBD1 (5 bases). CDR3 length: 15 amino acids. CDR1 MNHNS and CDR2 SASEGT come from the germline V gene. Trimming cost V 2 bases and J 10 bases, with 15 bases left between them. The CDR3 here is CASSEWWMGGSPLHF. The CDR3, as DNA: TGTGCCAGCAGTGAATGGTGGATGGGGGGATCACCCCTCCACTTT.

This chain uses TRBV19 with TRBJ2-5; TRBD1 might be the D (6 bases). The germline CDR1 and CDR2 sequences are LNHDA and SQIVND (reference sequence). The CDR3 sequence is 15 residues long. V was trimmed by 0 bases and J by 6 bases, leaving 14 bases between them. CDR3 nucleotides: TGTGCCAGTAGTATAGACCCAAACACAGGGCAGACCCAGTACTTC. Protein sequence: CASSIDPNTGQTQYF.

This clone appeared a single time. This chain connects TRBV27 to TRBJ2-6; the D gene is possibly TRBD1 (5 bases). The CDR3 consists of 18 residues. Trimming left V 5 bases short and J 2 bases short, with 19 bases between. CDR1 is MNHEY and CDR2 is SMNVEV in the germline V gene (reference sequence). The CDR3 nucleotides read TGTGCCAGCAGTGTACTCACGCCCCAGGGTGCTGGGGCCAACGTCCTGACTTTC. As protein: CASSVLTPQGAGANVLTF. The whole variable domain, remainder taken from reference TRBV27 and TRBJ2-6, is EAQVTQNPRYLITVTGKKLTVTCSQNMNHEYMSWYRQDPGLGLRQIYYSMNVEVTDKGDVPEGYKVSRKEKRNFPLILESPSPNQTSLYFCASSVLTPQGAGANVLTFGAGSRLTVL.

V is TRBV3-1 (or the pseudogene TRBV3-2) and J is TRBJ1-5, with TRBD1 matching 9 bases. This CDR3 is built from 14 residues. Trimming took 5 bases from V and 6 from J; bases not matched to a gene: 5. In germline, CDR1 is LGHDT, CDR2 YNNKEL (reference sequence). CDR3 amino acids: CASSTGTGSQPQHF. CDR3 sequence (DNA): TGTGCCAGCAGCACTGGGACAGGGAGTCAGCCCCAGCATTTT.

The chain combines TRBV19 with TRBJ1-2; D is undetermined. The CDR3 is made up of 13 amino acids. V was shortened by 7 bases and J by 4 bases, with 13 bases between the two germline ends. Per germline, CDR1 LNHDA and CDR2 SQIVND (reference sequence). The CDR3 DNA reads TGTGCCAGTACCCCGACCCGGGTCTATGGCTACACCTTC. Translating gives CASTPTRVYGYTF.

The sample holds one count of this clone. The CDR3 region has the DNA TGTGCCAGCAGCCTGTTAAGCGGGAGCTCCTACAATGAGCAGTTCTTC. As protein: CASSLLSGSSYNEQFF. The chain links TRBV7-2 to TRBJ2-1; 8 bases agree with TRBD2. This CDR3 comprises 16 residues. V lost 5 bases, J lost 0 bases, and 6 bases stayed unmatched. Germline V gene sequence: CDR1 SGHTA, CDR2 FQGNSA.

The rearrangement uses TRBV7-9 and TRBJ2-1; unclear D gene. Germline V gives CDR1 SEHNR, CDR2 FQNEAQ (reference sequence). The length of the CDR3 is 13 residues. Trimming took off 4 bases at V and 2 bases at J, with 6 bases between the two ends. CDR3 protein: CASSSSAYNEQFF. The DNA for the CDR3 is TGTGCCAGCAGCTCCTCCGCCTACAATGAGCAGTTCTTC.

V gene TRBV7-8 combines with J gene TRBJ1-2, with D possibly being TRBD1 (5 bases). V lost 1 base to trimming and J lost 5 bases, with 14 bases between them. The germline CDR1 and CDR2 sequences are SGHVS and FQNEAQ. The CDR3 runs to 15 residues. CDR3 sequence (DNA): TGTGCCAGCAGCTTAGTTTTCGGGACTTCATATGGCTACACCTTC. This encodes CASSLVFGTSYGYTF.

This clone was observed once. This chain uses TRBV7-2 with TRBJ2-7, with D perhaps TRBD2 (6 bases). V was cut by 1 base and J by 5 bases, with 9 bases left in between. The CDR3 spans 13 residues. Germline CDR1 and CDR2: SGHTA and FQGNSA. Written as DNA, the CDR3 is TGTGCCAGCAGCTTAGAGCGGGCAGACGAGCAGTACTTC. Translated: CASSLERADEQYF.

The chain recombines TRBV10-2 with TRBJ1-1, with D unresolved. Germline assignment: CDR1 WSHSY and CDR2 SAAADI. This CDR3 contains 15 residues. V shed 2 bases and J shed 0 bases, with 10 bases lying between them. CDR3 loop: CASSETLQLNTEAFF. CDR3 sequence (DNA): TGCGCCAGCAGTGAGACGCTACAGCTGAACACTGAAGCTTTCTTT.

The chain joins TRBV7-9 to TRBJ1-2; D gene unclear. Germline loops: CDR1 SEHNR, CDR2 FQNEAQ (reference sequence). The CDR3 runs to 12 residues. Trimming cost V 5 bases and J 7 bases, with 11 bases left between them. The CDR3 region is CASSMSDFGYTF. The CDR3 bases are TGTGCCAGCAGCATGTCGGACTTTGGCTACACCTTC.

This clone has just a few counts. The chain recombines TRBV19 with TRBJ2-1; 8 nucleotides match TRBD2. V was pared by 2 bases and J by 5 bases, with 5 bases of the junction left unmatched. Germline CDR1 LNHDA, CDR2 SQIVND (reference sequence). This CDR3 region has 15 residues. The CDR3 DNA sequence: TGTGCCAGTAGTATATGGCTAGCGGGTAACAATGAGCAGTTCTTC. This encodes CASSIWLAGNNEQFF.

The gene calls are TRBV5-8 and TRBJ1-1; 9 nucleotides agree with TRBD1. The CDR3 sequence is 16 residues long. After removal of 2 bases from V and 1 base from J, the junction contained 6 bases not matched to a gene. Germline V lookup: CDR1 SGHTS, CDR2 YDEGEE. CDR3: CASSLLGQGKNTEAFF. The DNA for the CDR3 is TGTGCCAGCAGCTTACTTGGACAGGGGAAGAACACTGAAGCTTTCTTT.

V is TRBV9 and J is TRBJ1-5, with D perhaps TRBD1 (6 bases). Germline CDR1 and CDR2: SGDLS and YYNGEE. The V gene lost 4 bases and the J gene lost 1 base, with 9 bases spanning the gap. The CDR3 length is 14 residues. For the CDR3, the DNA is TGTGCCAGCAGCCTTACAGGGAGCAATCAGCCCCAGCATTTT. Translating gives CASSLTGSNQPQHF.

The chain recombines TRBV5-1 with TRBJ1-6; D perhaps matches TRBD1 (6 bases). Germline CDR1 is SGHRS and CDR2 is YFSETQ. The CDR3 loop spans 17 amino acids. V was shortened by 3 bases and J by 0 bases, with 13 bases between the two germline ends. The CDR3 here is CASSSGQTSSYNSPLHF. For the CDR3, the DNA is TGCGCCAGCAGCTCCGGACAGACCAGCTCCTATAATTCACCCCTCCACTTT.

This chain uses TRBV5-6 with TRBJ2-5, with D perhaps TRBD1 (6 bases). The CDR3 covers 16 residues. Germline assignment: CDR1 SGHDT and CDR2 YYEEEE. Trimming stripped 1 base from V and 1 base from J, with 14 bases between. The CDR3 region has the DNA TGTGCCAGCAGCTTGCAGGGGCAGCAACCCCAAGAGACCCAGTACTTC. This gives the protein CASSLQGQQPQETQYF.

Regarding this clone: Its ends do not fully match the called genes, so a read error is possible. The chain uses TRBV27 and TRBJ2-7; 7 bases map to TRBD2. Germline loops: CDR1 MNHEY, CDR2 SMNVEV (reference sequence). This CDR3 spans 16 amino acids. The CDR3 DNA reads TGTGCCAGCAGTCCTCCGACTAGCCTTCCCTCCTTCGAGCAGTACTTC. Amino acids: CASSPPTSLPSFEQYF.

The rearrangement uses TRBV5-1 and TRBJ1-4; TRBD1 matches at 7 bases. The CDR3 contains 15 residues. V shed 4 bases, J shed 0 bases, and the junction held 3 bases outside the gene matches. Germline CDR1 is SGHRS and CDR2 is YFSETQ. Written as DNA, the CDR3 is TGCGCCAGCAGCCCAGGGGGTGCAACTAATGAAAAACTGTTTTTT. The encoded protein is CASSPGGATNEKLFF.

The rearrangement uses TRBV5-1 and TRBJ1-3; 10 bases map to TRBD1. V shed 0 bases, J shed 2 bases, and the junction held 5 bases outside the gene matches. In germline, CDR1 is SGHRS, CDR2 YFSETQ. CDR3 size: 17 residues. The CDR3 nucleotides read TGCGCCAGCAGCTTGGGGACAGGGGGTCTTGCTGGAAACACCATATATTTT. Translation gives CASSLGTGGLAGNTIYF.

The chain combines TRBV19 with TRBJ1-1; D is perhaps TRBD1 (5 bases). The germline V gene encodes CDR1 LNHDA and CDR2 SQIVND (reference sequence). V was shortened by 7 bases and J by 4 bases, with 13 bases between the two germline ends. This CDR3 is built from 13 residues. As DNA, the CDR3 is TGTGCCAGTACCCTTCAGGGTAGCACTGAAGCTTTCTTT. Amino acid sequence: CASTLQGSTEAFF.